This TCR beta chain was recovered during a study of cytomegalovirus exposure and HLA in healthy donors. The CDR3 loop spans 13 amino acids. CDR1 is SGHRS, CDR2 YFSETQ, per germline. PCR primers comprised 60 Vbeta and 13 Jbeta primers. Some clones are missing from TCRdb's copy, which holds only in-frame ones; the method was immunoSEQ multiplex PCR. The sample holds about 210,000 clones, roughly 85% seen once. Comment on this clone: The junction and the germline gene differ at one end; a read error may be behind it.

The chain combines TRBV5-1 with TRBJ1-1; 7 bases line up with TRBD1. Material for sequencing was PBMCs. This receptor was taken from a male donor in good health and CMV-seronegative. CDR3 coding DNA: TGTGCCAGCAGCTTGAATGACAGGGATGAAGCTTTCTTT. The encoded protein is CASSLNDRDEAFF.